These T cell receptor beta chains were read from a single sample in a study of blood T cell repertoires in COVID-19. Some clones are missing from TCRdb's copy, which holds only in-frame ones; the method was immunoSEQ multiplex PCR. Of tens of thousands of clones in the sample, 91% were seen once. Sequencing used peripheral blood. These receptor sequences come from a man in his sixties with acute or convalescent COVID-19. The CDR3 runs from the conserved cysteine through the conserved F or W. The D gene is left open where the match is weak. Clone sizes are given selectively: once, few, many, or a class where the clone is expanded.

CDR3 DNA: TGCAGCGCGGGTGGGTCAGGGAACACTGAAGCTTTCTTT
CDR3 protein: CSAGGSGNTEAFF
J gene: TRBJ1-1
D gene: NA
CDR3 length: 13
V gene: TRBV29-1
clone size: NA

CDR3 DNA: TGTGCCAGCAGCTTGGAACTAGCGGGATATGGGGATGAGCAGTTCTTC
CDR3 protein: CASSLELAGYGDEQFF
J gene: TRBJ2-1
D gene: TRBD2
CDR3 length: 16
V gene: TRBV5-4
clone size: NA

CDR3 DNA: TGTGCCAGCAGTTTAATGCCGGGACAACCAAATTCACCCCTCCACTTT
CDR3 protein: CASSLMPGQPNSPLHF
J gene: TRBJ1-6
D gene: NA
CDR3 length: 16
V gene: TRBV28
clone size: NA

CDR3 DNA: TGTGCCAGCACTCCCTACGGGACAGGGATCAACGAGCAGTACTTC
CDR3 protein: CASTPYGTGINEQYF
J gene: TRBJ2-7
D gene: TRBD1
CDR3 length: 15
V gene: TRBV2
clone size: NA

CDR3 DNA: TGTGCCAGCAGCCCGGGACACTCGAACACCGGGGAGCTGTTTTTT
CDR3 protein: CASSPGHSNTGELFF
J gene: TRBJ2-2
D gene: NA
CDR3 length: 15
V gene: TRBV5-5
clone size: NA

CDR3 DNA: TGTGCTAGTGGTTTGGGACAGGGAGCTGATGGCTACACCTTC
CDR3 protein: CASGLGQGADGYTF
J gene: TRBJ1-2
D gene: TRBD1
CDR3 length: 14
V gene: TRBV12-5
clone size: once

CDR3 DNA: TGTGCCAGCAGCCTAGGACAGGCTCTTCAGCCCCAGCATTTT
CDR3 protein: CASSLGQALQPQHF
J gene: TRBJ1-5
D gene: TRBD1
CDR3 length: 14
V gene: TRBV3-1/TRBV3-2
clone size: NA

CDR3 DNA: TGTGCCTGGAGTGTCTTTGGCAGGGGCGAGAACACTGAAGCTTTCTTT
CDR3 protein: CAWSVFGRGENTEAFF
J gene: TRBJ1-1
D gene: NA
CDR3 length: 16
V gene: TRBV30
clone size: NA

CDR3 DNA: TGCGCCAGCAGCGTTTCGCTGGGGGGATTTGAAGCTTTCTTT
CDR3 protein: CASSVSLGGFEAFF
J gene: TRBJ1-1
D gene: NA
CDR3 length: 14
V gene: TRBV5-1
clone size: NA

CDR3 DNA: TGTGCCTGGAGACAGGGCCATGGAGGCTACACCTTC
CDR3 protein: CAWRQGHGGYTF
J gene: TRBJ1-2
D gene: NA
CDR3 length: 12
V gene: TRBV30
clone size: NA

CDR3 DNA: TGTGCCACCAGTGGGCCAGTTAGCACAGATACGCAGTATTTT
CDR3 protein: CATSGPVSTDTQYF
J gene: TRBJ2-3
D gene: NA
CDR3 length: 14
V gene: TRBV24-1
clone size: NA

CDR3 DNA: TGTGCCATCAGTGAACCTACTAGCAATCAGCCCCAGCATTTT
CDR3 protein: CAISEPTSNQPQHF
J gene: TRBJ1-5
D gene: NA
CDR3 length: 14
V gene: TRBV10-3
clone size: NA

CDR3 DNA: TGTGCCAGCAGCCCCAGGGGTTTAGAGAACATTCAGTACTTC
CDR3 protein: CASSPRGLENIQYF
J gene: TRBJ2-4
D gene: NA
CDR3 length: 14
V gene: TRBV7-9
clone size: NA

CDR3 DNA: TGTGCCAGCAGCTTACATTTAGGGCAGGGCACCGGGGAGCTGTTTTTT
CDR3 protein: CASSLHLGQGTGELFF
J gene: TRBJ2-2
D gene: NA
CDR3 length: 16
V gene: TRBV11-3
clone size: once

CDR3 DNA: TGTGCCAGCAGTCCGAAAGGGGGGGAACAGCCCCAGCATTTT
CDR3 protein: CASSPKGGEQPQHF
J gene: TRBJ1-5
D gene: NA
CDR3 length: 14
V gene: TRBV6-5
clone size: NA

CDR3 DNA: TGTGCCAGCAGCCCGACTAGCGGGAGAGAATACAATGAGCAGTTCTTC
CDR3 protein: CASSPTSGREYNEQFF
J gene: TRBJ2-1
D gene: TRBD2
CDR3 length: 16
V gene: TRBV3-1/TRBV3-2
clone size: NA

CDR3 DNA: TGCGCCAGCAGCTTGGCCTCGGGGAGAGGCTACACCTTC
CDR3 protein: CASSLASGRGYTF
J gene: TRBJ1-2
D gene: NA
CDR3 length: 13
V gene: TRBV5-1
clone size: NA

CDR3 DNA: TGTGCCAGCAGTTACGACAGGGGAGCTAACTATGGCTACACCTTC
CDR3 protein: CASSYDRGANYGYTF
J gene: TRBJ1-2
D gene: TRBD1
CDR3 length: 15
V gene: TRBV6-5
clone size: NA

CDR3 DNA: TGTGCCAGCAGTGGACAGGGTAGCTATGGCTACACCTTC
CDR3 protein: CASSGQGSYGYTF
J gene: TRBJ1-2
D gene: TRBD1
CDR3 length: 13
V gene: TRBV28
clone size: NA

CDR3 DNA: TGTGCCAGCAGTGGTCCGGGATTCAATCAGCCCCAGCATTTT
CDR3 protein: CASSGPGFNQPQHF
J gene: TRBJ1-5
D gene: NA
CDR3 length: 14
V gene: TRBV6-2/TRBV6-3
clone size: NA

CDR3 DNA: TGTGCCACCGAAGAAAGGAGCCTTTCCTACGAGCAGTACTTC
CDR3 protein: CATEERSLSYEQYF
J gene: TRBJ2-7
D gene: NA
CDR3 length: 14
V gene: TRBV15
clone size: NA

CDR3 DNA: TGCGCCAGCAGCTTGGAAGGCAGGGGCGGCAATCAGCCCCAGCATTTT
CDR3 protein: CASSLEGRGGNQPQHF
J gene: TRBJ1-5
D gene: NA
CDR3 length: 16
V gene: TRBV5-1
clone size: NA

CDR3 DNA: TGCGCCAGCAGACTAACTACGGGGACCTACGAGCAGTACTTC
CDR3 protein: CASRLTTGTYEQYF
J gene: TRBJ2-7
D gene: NA
CDR3 length: 14
V gene: TRBV5-1
clone size: NA

CDR3 DNA: TGTGCCAGCAGCCGTCGGACACCCCTTGGGACAGATACGCAGTATTTT
CDR3 protein: CASSRRTPLGTDTQYF
J gene: TRBJ2-3
D gene: NA
CDR3 length: 16
V gene: TRBV3-1/TRBV3-2
clone size: NA

CDR3 DNA: TGTGCCAGCAGCTCCCAGACAGGGGGGGATTCACCCCTCCACTTT
CDR3 protein: CASSSQTGGDSPLHF
J gene: TRBJ1-6
D gene: TRBD1
CDR3 length: 15
V gene: TRBV7-9
clone size: NA

CDR3 DNA: TGTGCCAGCAGCTTCAATAGCGGGGAAGGCACAGATACGCAGTATTTT
CDR3 protein: CASSFNSGEGTDTQYF
J gene: TRBJ2-3
D gene: TRBD2
CDR3 length: 16
V gene: TRBV7-3
clone size: NA

CDR3 DNA: TGTGCCAGCAGTCCTACGAACCCAGGGGGCTACGAGCAGTACTTC
CDR3 protein: CASSPTNPGGYEQYF
J gene: TRBJ2-7
D gene: TRBD1
CDR3 length: 15
V gene: TRBV28
clone size: NA

CDR3 DNA: TGCAGCGTTGAACCCAAGCAGGGAGGCGAGCAGTACTTC
CDR3 protein: CSVEPKQGGEQYF
J gene: TRBJ2-7
D gene: NA
CDR3 length: 13
V gene: TRBV29-1
clone size: NA

CDR3 DNA: TGTGCCACCAGTGAGTCACTAGTTTCTGAGCAGTTCTTC
CDR3 protein: CATSESLVSEQFF
J gene: TRBJ2-1
D gene: NA
CDR3 length: 13
V gene: TRBV24-1
clone size: once

CDR3 DNA: TGTGCCAGCAGTTTATGGGGCAGGGTGAACACTGAAGCTTTCTTT
CDR3 protein: CASSLWGRVNTEAFF
J gene: TRBJ1-1
D gene: NA
CDR3 length: 15
V gene: TRBV28
clone size: NA

CDR3 DNA: TGTGCCAGCAGTGGCAGGGATTCCTCTGGAAACACCATATATTTT
CDR3 protein: CASSGRDSSGNTIYF
J gene: TRBJ1-3
D gene: NA
CDR3 length: 15
V gene: TRBV28
clone size: NA

CDR3 DNA: TGTGCCAGCAGTCCCGGGGGTTTGGGCTCTGGAAACACCATATATTTT
CDR3 protein: CASSPGGLGSGNTIYF
J gene: TRBJ1-3
D gene: NA
CDR3 length: 16
V gene: TRBV11-2
clone size: few